The rows below give T cell receptor beta chains drawn from one sample of a study of cytomegalovirus exposure and HLA in healthy donors. Profiled with immunoSEQ multiplex PCR; TCRdb holds only in-frame clones, not every one. The sample lists about 150,000 clones; approximately 80% were seen once. The material sequenced was PBMCs. These receptors all come from a woman in her thirties or forties in good health and CMV-seropositive. Each CDR3 is given with its conserved first and last residue. D genes are given only for firm matches. Clone size is given for some rows only: seen once, a few or many times, or a class if the clone is expanded.

cdr3_nt	cdr3_aa	clone_size	d_call	v_call	j_call
TGTGCCAGCAGCCACTTGACTAGCGGGGAAGAGACCCAGTACTTC	CASSHLTSGEETQYF	once	TRBD2	TRBV11-1	TRBJ2-5
TGTGCCAGCAGTCTGAGCTCTGGAAACACCATATATTTT	CASSLSSGNTIYF	-	-	TRBV28	TRBJ1-3
TGTGCCAGCAGTTACCGCGGGGACTCCTACAATGAGCAGTTCTTC	CASSYRGDSYNEQFF	-	-	TRBV6-5	TRBJ2-1
TGTGCCAGGGAGGGGGGGAAAAACATTCAGTACTTC	CAREGGKNIQYF	-	-	TRBV9	TRBJ2-4
TGCGCCAGCAGTGAGCCAGAATGGACAGGGCGCTACGAGCAGTACTTC	CASSEPEWTGRYEQYF	-	TRBD1	TRBV10-2	TRBJ2-7
TGTGCCAGCAGTTTATCGAACGGGCTAGCGGGAAGGTACGAGCAGTACTTC	CASSLSNGLAGRYEQYF	-	TRBD2	TRBV27	TRBJ2-7
TGTGCCAGCAGCCGACAGGGGGCAACTAATGAAAAACTGTTTTTT	CASSRQGATNEKLFF	-	TRBD1	TRBV5-8	TRBJ1-4
TGTGCCAGCAGTTTTGCGGGAGGGAACAATGAGCAGTTCTTC	CASSFAGGNNEQFF	-	TRBD2	TRBV25-1	TRBJ2-1
TGCAGCGTTGAAGAAGCAGGGGGGACCTACGAGCAGTACTTC	CSVEEAGGTYEQYF	-	-	TRBV29-1	TRBJ2-7
TGTGCCAGCAGCGACAGACAGGGGGTTGGCGACAATGAGCAGTTCTTC	CASSDRQGVGDNEQFF	-	TRBD1	TRBV7-6	TRBJ2-1
TGTGCCAGCTCTTCGAAAATTGGACAGGGTGACACTGAAGCTTTCTTT	CASSSKIGQGDTEAFF	-	TRBD1	TRBV18	TRBJ1-1
TGTGCCAGCAGTTACTCCGACAGGGGCTATGGCTACACCTTC	CASSYSDRGYGYTF	-	TRBD1	TRBV6-5	TRBJ1-2
TGCGCCAGCAGCTTGGGGGTAACTAGCGGGAGGGCCGGTGAGCAGTTCTTC	CASSLGVTSGRAGEQFF	-	TRBD2	TRBV5-1	TRBJ2-1
TGTGCCAGTAGGTCCTTCAGGGTGGAGAACACTGAAGCTTTCTTT	CASRSFRVENTEAFF	-	-	TRBV19	TRBJ1-1
TGTGCCAGCAGTGAGCGGGGTGGCAATCAGCCCCAGCATTTT	CASSERGGNQPQHF	-	-	TRBV6-1	TRBJ1-5
TGTGCCAGCAGGTATAGCGGGAGGGAGAACACCGGGGAGCTGTTTTTT	CASRYSGRENTGELFF	-	TRBD2	TRBV27	TRBJ2-2
TGCGCCAGCAGCACGACGGGACACGTTAATGAAAAACTGTTTTTT	CASSTTGHVNEKLFF	-	-	TRBV5-1	TRBJ1-4
TGTGCCAGCAGCGTTGCCGGGACAGGGGACTATGGCTACACCTTC	CASSVAGTGDYGYTF	-	TRBD1	TRBV9	TRBJ1-2
TGTGCCAGCTCACCACTAGCGGAGATGTACAATGAGCAGTTCTTC	CASSPLAEMYNEQFF	-	-	TRBV18	TRBJ2-1
TGTGCCAGCAGCGTAGGGGGTGGAGCGGGGGGTCGCTATGGCTACACCTTC	CASSVGGGAGGRYGYTF	once	-	TRBV9	TRBJ1-2
TGTGCCAGCAGCCCACAGGGGAAACTGAACACTGAAGCTTTCTTT	CASSPQGKLNTEAFF	-	TRBD1	TRBV7-2	TRBJ1-1
TGTGCCAGCAGTCTGTTTGAGGGAACCTACGAGCAGTACTTC	CASSLFEGTYEQYF	-	-	TRBV27	TRBJ2-7
TGTGCCAGCAGCTCGGCGGACAGGGGTTTGAGTAATGGCTACACCTTC	CASSSADRGLSNGYTF	-	TRBD1	TRBV11-3	TRBJ1-2
TGTGCCAGCAGTGATAGGAACAGGGTAGGTGGCAATCAGCCCCAGCATTTT	CASSDRNRVGGNQPQHF	-	-	TRBV2	TRBJ1-5
TGCGCCAGCAGCTTGACAGCGGGAGGACTCCAAGAGACCCAGTACTTC	CASSLTAGGLQETQYF	-	TRBD2	TRBV5-1	TRBJ2-5
TGTGCCACCAGCAGAGGGGGGGGCAGGAGGGTCCACGAGCAGTACTTC	CATSRGGGRRVHEQYF	-	-	TRBV15	TRBJ2-7
TGTGCCAGCAGCGTAGCCCCGGGTGCGAACACTGAAGCTTTCTTT	CASSVAPGANTEAFF	few	-	TRBV9	TRBJ1-1
TGTGCCAGCAGTGGGAGACTAGCGGGAGTGTACGAGCAGTACTTC	CASSGRLAGVYEQYF	-	TRBD2	TRBV6-5	TRBJ2-7
TGTGCCAGCTCACCTGTAATTACTGAAGCTTTCTTT	CASSPVITEAFF	once	-	TRBV18	TRBJ1-1